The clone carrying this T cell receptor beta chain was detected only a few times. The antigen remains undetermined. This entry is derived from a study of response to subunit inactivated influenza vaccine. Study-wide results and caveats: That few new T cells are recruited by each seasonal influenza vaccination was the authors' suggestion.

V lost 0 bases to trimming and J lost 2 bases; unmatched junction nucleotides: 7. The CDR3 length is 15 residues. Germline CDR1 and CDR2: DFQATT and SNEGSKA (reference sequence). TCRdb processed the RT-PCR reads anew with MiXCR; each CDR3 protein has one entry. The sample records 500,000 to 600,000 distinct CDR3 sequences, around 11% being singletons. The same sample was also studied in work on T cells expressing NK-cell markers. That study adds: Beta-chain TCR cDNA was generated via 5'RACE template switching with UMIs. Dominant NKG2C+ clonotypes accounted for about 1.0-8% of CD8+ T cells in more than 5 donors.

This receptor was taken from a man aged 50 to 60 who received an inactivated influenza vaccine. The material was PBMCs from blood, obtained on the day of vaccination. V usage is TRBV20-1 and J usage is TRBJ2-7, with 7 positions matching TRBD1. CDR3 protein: CSARDTAGTAYEQYF. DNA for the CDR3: TGCAGTGCTAGAGATACAGCCGGGACAGCCTACGAGCAGTACTTC.